The source of this T cell receptor beta chain is a study of shared clonotypes between healthy human individuals. Points on this clone: At the DNA level, this CDR3 is encoded by other sequences in the same sample as well.

The method was immunoSEQ multiplex PCR; TCRdb's version includes in-frame clones alone and lacks a portion of them. Altogether millions of clones are present, around nine tenths being singletons, with the ten largest covering over 0.12%. CDR1 and CDR2 (germline): SGHAT, FQNNGV. Trimming cost V 6 bases and J 1 base, with 9 bases left between them. The CDR3 has 13 residues. The chain links TRBV11-2 to TRBJ1-1; the D gene is possibly TRBD1 (5 bases). Sequencing input: naive CD4+ T cells sorted from blood. The subset was: CD45RA+ positively selected. The sequence was collected from a man aged 18 to 30 in good health. CDR3 sequence reads: CASSLQENTEAFF. Here the CDR3 DNA reads TGTGCCAGCAGTCTACAGGAGAACACTGAAGCTTTCTTT. Complete variable domain (other parts from reference TRBV11-2 and TRBJ1-1): EAGVAQSPRYKIIEKRQSVAFWCNPISGHATLYWYQQILGQGPKLLIQFQNNGVVDDSQLPKDRFSAERLKGVDSTLKIQPAKLEDSAVYLCASSLQENTEAFFGQGTRLTVV.